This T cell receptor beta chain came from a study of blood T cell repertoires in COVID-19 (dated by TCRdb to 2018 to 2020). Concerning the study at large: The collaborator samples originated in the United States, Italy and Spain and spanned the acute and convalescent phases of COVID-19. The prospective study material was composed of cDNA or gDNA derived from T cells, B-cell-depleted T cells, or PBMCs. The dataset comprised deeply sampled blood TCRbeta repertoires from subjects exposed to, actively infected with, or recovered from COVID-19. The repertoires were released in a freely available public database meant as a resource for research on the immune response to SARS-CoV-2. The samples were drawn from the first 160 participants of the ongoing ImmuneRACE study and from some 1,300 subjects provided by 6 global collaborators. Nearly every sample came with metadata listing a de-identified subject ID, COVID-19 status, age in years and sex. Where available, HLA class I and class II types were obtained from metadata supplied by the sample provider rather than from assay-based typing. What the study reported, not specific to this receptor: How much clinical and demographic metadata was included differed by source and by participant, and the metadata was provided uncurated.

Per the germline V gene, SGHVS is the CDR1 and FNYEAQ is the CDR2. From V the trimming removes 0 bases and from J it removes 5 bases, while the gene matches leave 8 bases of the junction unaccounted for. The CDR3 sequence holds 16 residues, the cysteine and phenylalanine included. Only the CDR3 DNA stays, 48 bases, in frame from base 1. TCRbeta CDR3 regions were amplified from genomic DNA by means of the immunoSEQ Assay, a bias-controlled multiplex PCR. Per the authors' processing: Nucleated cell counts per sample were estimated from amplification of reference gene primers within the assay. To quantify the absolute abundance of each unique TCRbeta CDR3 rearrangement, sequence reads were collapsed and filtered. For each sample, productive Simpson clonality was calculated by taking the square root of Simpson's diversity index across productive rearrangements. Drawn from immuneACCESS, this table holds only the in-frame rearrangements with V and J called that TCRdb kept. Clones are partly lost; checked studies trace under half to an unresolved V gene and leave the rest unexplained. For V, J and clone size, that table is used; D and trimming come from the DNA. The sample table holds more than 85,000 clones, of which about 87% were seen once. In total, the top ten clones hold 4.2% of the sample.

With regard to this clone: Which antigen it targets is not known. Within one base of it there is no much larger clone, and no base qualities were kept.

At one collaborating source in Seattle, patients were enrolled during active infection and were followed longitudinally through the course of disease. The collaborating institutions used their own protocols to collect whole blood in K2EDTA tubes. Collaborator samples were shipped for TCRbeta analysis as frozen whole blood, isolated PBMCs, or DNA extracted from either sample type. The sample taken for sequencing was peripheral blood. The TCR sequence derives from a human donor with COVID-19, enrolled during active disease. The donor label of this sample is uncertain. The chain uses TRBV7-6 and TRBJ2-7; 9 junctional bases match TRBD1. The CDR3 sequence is CASSLAPGTGNNEQYF. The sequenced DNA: TGTGCCAGCAGCTTAGCGCCCGGGACAGGGAATAACGAGCAGTACTTC. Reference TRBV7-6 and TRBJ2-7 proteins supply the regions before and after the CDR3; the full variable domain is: GAGVSQSPRYKVTKRGQDVALRCDPISGHVSLYWYRQALGQGPEFLTYFNYEAQQDKSGLPNDRFSAERPEGSISTLTIQRTEQRDSAMYRCASSLAPGTGNNEQYFGPGTRLTVT.